This passage covers 22 T cell receptor beta chains from one sample sequenced in a study of blood T cell repertoires in COVID-19. Assay used: immunoSEQ multiplex PCR; TCRdb lists only in-frame clones, some missing. The sample carries over 200,000 clones, roughly nine tenths recorded once. The sequenced sample was peripheral blood. These receptors were taken from a man aged 55-75 years who had recovered from COVID-19.

This chain joins TRBV7-3 and TRBJ2-2, with 9 bases fitting TRBD2. Germline V gene data show CDR1 as SGHTA and CDR2 as FQGTGA. V lost 4 bases to trimming and J lost 1 base; unmatched junction nucleotides: 1. This CDR3 is 15 amino acids long. In nucleotides, the CDR3 is TGTGCCAGCAGCTCGACTAGCGGGAACACCGGGGAGCTGTTTTTT. Its protein product is CASSSTSGNTGELFF.

In its sample, this clone was seen a few times. The sample contains more than one DNA sequence encoding this CDR3. The rearrangement joins TRBV18 to TRBJ2-5; D uncertain. The CDR3 runs to 11 residues. V was pared by 3 bases and J by 5 bases, with 4 bases between. The V gene's germline CDR1 is KGHSH and CDR2 LQKENI. For the CDR3, the DNA is TGTGCCAGCTCACCGGAGGAGACCCAGTACTTC. This codes for CASSPEETQYF.

The V and J genes are TRBV10-1 and TRBJ2-2; 8 bases map to TRBD2. Trimming at V came to 7 bases and at J to 4 bases, leaving 8 bases not matched to a gene. The CDR3 has 15 residues. Looked up from germline, CDR1 is WNHNN and CDR2 is SYGVQD (reference sequence). CDR3 residues: CASKVYREGTGELFF. The CDR3 nucleotides are TGCGCCAGCAAGGTATACCGGGAGGGCACCGGGGAGCTGTTTTTT.

The gene calls are TRBV7-8 and TRBJ2-6, with 8 bases identical to TRBD1. V trimming: 2 bases; J trimming: 0 bases; junction bases outside the gene matches: 3. The length of the CDR3 is 17 residues. Germline values: CDR1 SGHVS, CDR2 FQNEAQ. The CDR3 coding sequence is TGTGCCAGCAGCTTACAGGGGGCCCTCTCTGGGGCCAACGTCCTGACTTTC. As protein: CASSLQGALSGANVLTF.

This clone is a singleton in its sample. The J gene is TRBJ2-7, the V gene TRBV10-2; D may be TRBD2 (6 bases). V lost 6 bases, J lost 1 base, and 13 bases lay in between. Germline CDR1 and CDR2: WSHSY and SAAADI. This CDR3 is 14 amino acids long. The CDR3 is CASSTGLISYEQYF. The CDR3 DNA sequence: TGCGCCAGCAGCACGGGACTGATATCCTACGAGCAGTACTTC.

The V gene is TRBV11-1, the J gene TRBJ2-3, with D possibly TRBD1 on 5 matching bases. Germline V gene lookup returns CDR1 SGHAT and CDR2 FQDESV (reference sequence). The CDR3 has 14 amino acids. The V gene lost 1 base and the J gene lost 4 bases, with 9 bases spanning the gap. The CDR3 nucleotides read TGTGCCAGCAGCTTAGGGGGCCTGGCAGATACGCAGTATTTT. This encodes CASSLGGLADTQYF.

The chain is built from TRBV19 and TRBJ2-1; TRBD2 is a possible D gene (6 bases). There are 15 residues in the CDR3. V was trimmed by 0 bases and J by 8 bases, leaving 14 bases between them. The germline V gene has CDR1 LNHDA and CDR2 SQIVND (reference sequence). The CDR3 loop reads CASSIEGDWQDEQFF. The CDR3 coding sequence is TGTGCCAGTAGTATAGAGGGGGACTGGCAGGATGAGCAGTTCTTC.

The chain recombines TRBV6-1 with TRBJ2-4; 8 bases are shared with TRBD2. Per germline, CDR1 MNHNS and CDR2 SASEGT. V was pared by 3 bases and J by 3 bases, with 7 bases of the junction left unmatched. There are 16 residues in the CDR3. The CDR3 here is CASSEGSGKGKNIQYF. The CDR3 nucleotides read TGTGCCAGCAGTGAGGGTAGCGGGAAGGGCAAAAACATTCAGTACTTC.

The J gene is TRBJ1-2, the V gene TRBV9; no firm D call. The V end lost 4 bases, the J end lost 3 bases, and 19 bases lay between the germline ends. Germline CDR1 is SGDLS and CDR2 is YYNGEE. This CDR3 contains 16 residues. The CDR3 DNA sequence: TGTGCCAGCAGCCCCTCGGGGTATGGGCTGGACTATGGCTACACCTTC. Its translation is CASSPSGYGLDYGYTF.

The chain has TRBV9 and TRBJ2-1; 11 bases are a match to TRBD1. Germline V gene lookup returns CDR1 SGDLS and CDR2 YYNGEE. V lost 3 bases and J lost 4; bases outside the gene matches: 9. The CDR3 covers 17 residues. The CDR3 nucleotides read TGTGCCAGCAGCGAGGACAGGGGGCTTAGTATGTACAATGAGCAGTTCTTC. Protein: CASSEDRGLSMYNEQFF.

The chain employs TRBV29-1 and TRBJ2-7; D is ambiguous. Germline assignment: CDR1 SQVTM and CDR2 ANQGSEA. V was pared by 5 bases and J by 0 bases, with 8 bases between. CDR3 size: 12 residues. In DNA, the CDR3 is TGCAGCGTTCGACACGACTCCTACGAGCAGTACTTC. Amino acid sequence: CSVRHDSYEQYF.

V gene TRBV6-1 combines with J gene TRBJ2-7; no firm D call. The CDR3 is made up of 13 amino acids. The germline V gene encodes CDR1 MNHNS and CDR2 SASEGT. The V end was cut by 1 base, the J end by 4 bases, with 8 bases between. CDR3 loop: CASSEDTRYEQYF. The CDR3 DNA sequence: TGTGCCAGCAGTGAAGATACGAGGTACGAGCAGTACTTC.

The V gene is TRBV5-1, the J gene TRBJ2-5, with 10 bases that match TRBD2. The CDR3 length is 16 residues. Germline-derived CDR1 and CDR2 are SGHRS and YFSETQ. V shed 0 bases, J shed 6 bases, and the junction held 8 bases outside the gene matches. This chain's CDR3 is CASSLEPSGSGKTQYF. The CDR3 DNA follows: TGCGCCAGCAGCTTGGAGCCTAGCGGGAGTGGTAAGACCCAGTACTTC.

This clone was found once. The rearrangement links TRBV5-4 to TRBJ2-3; a weak D match, TRBD2 (5 bases). The CDR3 is 15 residues long. CDR1 and CDR2 from the germline V gene are SGHNT and YYREEE (reference sequence). The V and J ends lost 2 bases and 6 bases respectively, with 16 bases between them. CDR3 loop: CASSLGRTGRDTQYF. In DNA form, the CDR3 reads TGTGCCAGCAGCTTAGGTCGGACTGGTAGGGATACGCAGTATTTT.

This chain connects TRBV27 to TRBJ1-6; possible D gene TRBD1, 5 bases. Trimming took 2 bases from V and 4 from J, leaving 15 bases between them. The germline gives CDR1 MNHEY, CDR2 SMNVEV (reference sequence). The CDR3 runs to 17 residues. This CDR3 is CASSLRRGKGYNSPLHF. CDR3 nucleotides: TGTGCCAGCAGTTTAAGGAGGGGCAAGGGATATAATTCACCCCTCCACTTT.

The chain has TRBV2 and TRBJ2-1, with 8 positions matching TRBD2. Germline CDR1 SNHLY, CDR2 FYNNEI. V dropped 10 bases and J dropped 6; count of bases not matched to a gene: 8. The CDR3 covers 13 residues. CDR3: CAIQAGEVNEQFF. CDR3 DNA sequence: TGTGCCATCCAAGCGGGAGAGGTCAATGAGCAGTTCTTC.

The J gene is TRBJ2-3, the V gene TRBV29-1; D is perhaps TRBD1 (6 bases). Trimming cost V 3 bases and J 5 bases, with 12 bases left between them. The CDR3 covers 13 residues. Germline V gives CDR1 SQVTM, CDR2 ANQGSEA. The CDR3 DNA sequence: TGCAGCGTTGAGGGACACTCGGGAGATACGCAGTATTTT. Amino acid sequence: CSVEGHSGDTQYF.

The V and J genes are TRBV7-9 and TRBJ2-3; TRBD1 matches 10 bases. The germline CDR1 and CDR2 sequences are SEHNR and FQNEAQ (reference sequence). The CDR3 is 15 residues long. With 1 base clipped from V and 6 bases from J, the junction kept 4 bases outside the gene matches. CDR3 in DNA: TGTGCCAGCAGCTTAGAGACAGGGGGCATGGATACGCAGTATTTT. Its protein is CASSLETGGMDTQYF.

The chain links TRBV7-6 to TRBJ2-2; possibly TRBD1 for D (6 bases). The CDR3 is 19 amino acids. Trimming took off 6 bases at V and 0 bases at J, with 23 bases between the two ends. Germline values: CDR1 SGHVS, CDR2 FNYEAQ. The DNA of the CDR3 is TGTGCCAGCAGTCCTCAGTTCAGGGGACGCGTCCCGAACACCGGGGAGCTGTTTTTT. Translated: CASSPQFRGRVPNTGELFF.

This clone was counted once. This rearrangement joins TRBV2 to TRBJ2-4, with D perhaps TRBD1 (6 bases). The CDR3 length is 13 residues. Germline CDR1 SNHLY, CDR2 FYNNEI. Trimming took off 6 bases at V and 2 bases at J, with 8 bases between the two ends. DNA of the CDR3: TGTGCCAGCAGGGGGGCAACCAAAAACATTCAGTACTTC. Translating it yields CASRGATKNIQYF. Supplemented by reference TRBV2 and TRBJ2-4, the full variable domain reads EPEVTQTPSHQVTQMGQEVILRCVPISNHLYFYWYRQILGQKVEFLVSFYNNEISEKSEIFDDQFSVERPDGSNFTLKIRSTKLEDSAMYFCASRGATKNIQYFGAGTRLSVL.

V usage is TRBV2 and J usage is TRBJ1-2, with D tentatively TRBD1 (6 bases). V was shortened by 6 bases and J by 0 bases, with 17 bases between the two germline ends. The CDR3 loop spans 16 amino acids. CDR1 is SNHLY, CDR2 FYNNEI, per germline. The CDR3 coding sequence is TGTGCCAGCAGACTCCCCGGGACACATACTAACTATGGCTACACCTTC. This codes for CASRLPGTHTNYGYTF.

The gene calls are TRBV6-6 and TRBJ1-5; D not resolved. V was clipped by 0 bases and J by 3 bases, with 6 bases between them. CDR3 length: 14 residues. Germline V lookup: CDR1 MNHNY, CDR2 SVGAGI (reference sequence). CDR3 protein: CASSYSRNNQPQHF. CDR3 DNA: TGTGCCAGCAGTTACTCGAGGAACAATCAGCCCCAGCATTTT.